A single sample gave rise to the 30 T cell receptor beta chains below, sequenced in a study of T cell repertoires in cytomegalovirus infection. TCRdb fed the reads into MiXCR, producing one record per CDR3 protein. The top ten hold 1.5% to 2% of the sample, which has fewer than 250,000 distinct CDR3 sequences, 9% to 15% seen once. Source material: PBMCs. Receptors originate from a human donor in good health (CMV status not recorded). Some clones in this sample may be carry-over from other donors' samples.

Points on this clonotype: A much larger clonotype is one base distant, so this may be a read error. In DNA, the CDR3 is TGTGCCAGCAGCTTAGTAGGGCAGATACGGACTGGAGCTTTCTTT. As protein: CASSLVGQIRTGAFF. This rearrangement joins TRBV7-2 to TRBJ1-1, with D unclear. There are 15 residues in the CDR3. The germline V gene has CDR1 SGHTA and CDR2 FQGNSA.

This clonotype was seen repeatedly, ten times or more. The chain is built from TRBV7-2 and TRBJ1-5; D gene ambiguous. The germline V gene encodes CDR1 SGHTA and CDR2 FQGNSA. The CDR3 is 13 amino acids. Trimming left V 0 bases short and J 1 base short, with 1 base between. Here the CDR3 reads CASSLASNQPQHF. CDR3 in DNA: TGTGCCAGCAGCTTAGCCAGCAATCAGCCCCAGCATTTT. Variable domain in full (rest from reference TRBV7-2 and TRBJ1-5): GAGVSQSPSNKVTEKGKDVELRCDPISGHTALYWYRQSLGQGLEFLIYFQGNSAPDKSGLPSDRFSAERTGGSVSTLTIQRTQQEDSAVYLCASSLASNQPQHFGDGTRLSIL.

This clonotype was found many times. The rearrangement links TRBV7-9 to TRBJ2-3; a possible D gene is TRBD2 (6 bases). The V end lost 5 bases, the J end lost 3 bases, and 6 bases lay between the germline ends. Per germline, CDR1 SEHNR and CDR2 FQNEAQ (reference sequence). The CDR3 totals 12 residues. CDR3 sequence: CASSRGTDTQYF. The CDR3 DNA follows: TGTGCCAGCAGCCGGGGGACAGATACGCAGTATTTT. Together with reference TRBV7-9 and TRBJ2-3, the CDR3 gives the full variable domain: DTGVSQNPRHKITKRGQNVTFRCDPISEHNRLYWYRQTLGQGPEFLTYFQNEAQLEKSRLLSDRFSAERPKGSFSTLEIQRTEQGDSAMYLCASSRGTDTQYFGPGTRLTVL.

The rearrangement joins TRBV9 to TRBJ2-1; possibly TRBD2 for D (6 bases). Germline-derived CDR1 and CDR2 are SGDLS and YYNGEE. The V end lost 0 bases, the J end lost 10 bases, and 17 bases lay between the germline ends. This CDR3 spans 15 amino acids. CDR3 DNA: TGTGCCAGCAGCGTAGGGTCTAGCCTTCGGGGGGAGCAGTTCTTC. As protein: CASSVGSSLRGEQFF. The full variable domain, with the rest looked up from reference TRBV9 and TRBJ2-1, is DSGVTQTPKHLITATGQRVTLRCSPRSGDLSVYWYQQSLDQGLQFLIQYYNGEERAKGNILERFSAQQFPDLHSELNLSSLELGDSALYFCASSVGSSLRGEQFFGPGTRLTVL.

This clonotype has a handful of counts. This chain uses TRBV6-6 with TRBJ2-1; the match to TRBD1 covers 9 bases. Losses at the gene ends were 7 bases for V and 3 bases for J; bases not matched to a gene: 7. CDR3 size: 15 residues. Germline V gene data show CDR1 as MNHNY and CDR2 as SVGAGI (reference sequence). The DNA of the CDR3 is TGTGCCAGCACTTCGACGGGACAGGGCTACAATGAGCAGTTCTTC. Translated, it gives CASTSTGQGYNEQFF.

This clonotype was seen repeatedly, ten times or more. V gene TRBV28 combines with J gene TRBJ1-5; D not resolved. The CDR3 totals 14 residues. CDR1 is MDHEN and CDR2 is SYDVKM in the germline V gene. Trimming took 3 bases from V and 4 from J, leaving 10 bases between them. CDR3: CASSFGTVNQPQHF. In nucleotides, the CDR3 is TGTGCCAGCAGTTTTGGTACGGTAAATCAGCCCCAGCATTTT.

With respect to this clonotype: A read error may be the cause here, since a much bigger clone is one base away. The chain carries TRBV12-3 or TRBV12-4 and TRBJ1-2; perhaps TRBD1 as D (5 bases). V was clipped by 5 bases and J by 12 bases, with 28 bases between them. The CDR3 totals 16 residues. The chain's CDR3 is CASSPLDRVFLRGHTF. The CDR3 DNA sequence: TGTGCCAGCAGTCCTCTTGACCGGGTTTTCCTTAGGGGCCACACCTTC.

There are many counts of this clonotype. This chain connects TRBV7-2 to TRBJ2-5, with D tentatively TRBD1 or TRBD2 (5 bases each). This CDR3 spans 15 amino acids. The V end lost 5 bases, the J end lost 9 bases, and 22 bases lay between the germline ends. Germline lookup yields CDR1 SGHTA and CDR2 FQGNSA. The CDR3: CASSPLAGSRGAQYF. The CDR3 DNA is TGTGCCAGCAGCCCCCTGGCAGGGTCGAGGGGAGCCCAGTACTTC.

This clonotype was recorded many times. This chain uses TRBV4-3 with TRBJ2-7; no clear D gene. This CDR3 contains 13 residues. Looked up from germline, CDR1 is LGHNA and CDR2 is YSLEER. V lost 0 bases, J lost 4 bases, and 7 bases lay in between. DNA of the CDR3: TGCGCCAGCAGCCAAGATATAGCTTACGAGCAGTACTTC. Translation gives CASSQDIAYEQYF.

This clonotype was detected ten times or more. V usage is TRBV19 and J usage is TRBJ2-3; 8 bases fit TRBD2. The CDR3 is 15 residues long. Trimming removed 7 bases from V and 2 bases from J; junction bases left unmatched: 8. Per germline, CDR1 LNHDA and CDR2 SQIVND (reference sequence). The DNA of the CDR3 is TGTGCCAGTACCCTTAGCGGGGTTGACACAGATACGCAGTATTTT. Protein sequence: CASTLSGVDTDTQYF.

This clonotype was detected many times. This chain joins TRBV7-3 and TRBJ2-7; D not certain. This CDR3 is built from 15 residues. Trimming took 1 base from V and 2 from J, leaving 12 bases between them. CDR1 SGHTA and CDR2 FQGTGA come from the germline V gene. The CDR3 spells CASSLRTDHTYEQYF. The CDR3 coding sequence is TGTGCCAGCAGCTTAAGAACTGATCATACCTACGAGCAGTACTTC.

This clonotype was picked up a small number of times. This sequence joins TRBV19 and TRBJ1-2; weak D call: TRBD1 (5 bases). This CDR3 contains 14 residues. Germline CDR1 LNHDA, CDR2 SQIVND (reference sequence). Deletions cut 2 bases from V and 3 bases from J, with 10 bases between. CDR3 region: CASSISGTDYGYTF. The CDR3 DNA reads TGTGCCAGTAGTATAAGTGGGACGGACTATGGCTACACCTTC.

This rearrangement joins TRBV10-3 to TRBJ1-6; 10 bases agree with TRBD1. V dropped 3 bases and J dropped 7; count of bases not matched to a gene: 3. In germline, CDR1 is ENHRY, CDR2 SYGVKD. The CDR3 sequence is 15 residues long. The CDR3 reads CAISDPGQGNSPLHF. The CDR3 coding sequence is TGTGCCATCAGTGACCCGGGACAGGGGAATTCACCCCTCCACTTT.

This clonotype was recorded a few times. The chain uses TRBV12-3 or TRBV12-4 and TRBJ2-5, with D perhaps TRBD2 (6 bases). There are 13 residues in the CDR3. Trimming cost V 5 bases and J 5 bases, with 12 bases left between them. In nucleotides, the CDR3 is TGTGCCAGCAGTCCTCGGGGGAGGGAGACCCAGTACTTC. Encoded protein: CASSPRGRETQYF.

This clonotype was detected many times. V usage is TRBV4-3 and J usage is TRBJ2-7, with D tentatively TRBD1 or TRBD2 (7 bases each). Germline values: CDR1 LGHNA, CDR2 YSLEER. The CDR3 covers 14 residues. V was trimmed by 1 base and J by 6 bases, leaving 13 bases between them. The CDR3 sequence: CASSQGEGAREQYF. In DNA, the CDR3 is TGCGCCAGCAGCCAAGGGGAGGGGGCGCGCGAGCAGTACTTC.

This clonotype was seen repeatedly, ten times or more. V gene TRBV27 combines with J gene TRBJ2-2; the match to TRBD2 covers 14 bases. This CDR3 is built from 18 residues. Germline CDR1 reads MNHEY; CDR2 reads SMNVEV (reference sequence). Trimming cost V 3 bases and J 5 bases; bases outside gene matches: 8. The chain's CDR3 is CASSLIGLAGGRTGELFF. The CDR3 DNA sequence: TGTGCCAGCAGTTTGATAGGACTAGCGGGAGGAAGGACCGGGGAGCTGTTTTTT.

This clonotype came up a few times. The chain couples TRBV10-3 to TRBJ2-7, with a possible D match to TRBD1 (6 bases). Trimming pared 7 bases from V and 2 bases from J, leaving 15 bases between. The CDR3 spans 14 residues. Germline V gene data show CDR1 as ENHRY and CDR2 as SYGVKD. In DNA form, the CDR3 reads TGTGCCATCAAGCCAATAGGGGACACCTACGAGCAGTACTTC. It yields the protein CAIKPIGDTYEQYF.

This clonotype was picked up many times. The rearrangement links TRBV4-3 to TRBJ2-7; D unresolved. Germline-derived CDR1 and CDR2 are LGHNA and YSLEER. V lost 5 bases to trimming and J lost 1 base, with 9 bases between them. The CDR3 contains 13 residues. The CDR3 bases are TGCGCCAGCAGCGTAGGACCTTCCTACGAGCAGTACTTC. Residues: CASSVGPSYEQYF.

This clonotype was seen repeatedly, ten times or more. J is TRBJ1-2 and V is TRBV7-9; D perhaps matches TRBD1 (5 bases). This CDR3 is built from 14 residues. The germline gives CDR1 SEHNR, CDR2 FQNEAQ (reference sequence). Trimming removed 1 base at V and 7 bases at J, with 13 bases between. The CDR3 loop reads CASSLGGLDGGYTF. The CDR3 region has the DNA TGTGCCAGCAGCTTAGGGGGCCTTGACGGTGGCTACACCTTC. The variable domain in full, with the rest retrieved from reference TRBV7-9 and TRBJ1-2, is DTGVSQNPRHKITKRGQNVTFRCDPISEHNRLYWYRQTLGQGPEFLTYFQNEAQLEKSRLLSDRFSAERPKGSFSTLEIQRTEQGDSAMYLCASSLGGLDGGYTFGSGTRLTVV.

The J gene is TRBJ2-5, the V gene TRBV5-6, with a weak D call TRBD1 (5 bases). V was trimmed by 1 base and J by 3 bases, leaving 10 bases between them. Germline V gene sequence: CDR1 SGHDT, CDR2 YYEEEE. The CDR3 is 14 residues long. The CDR3 is CASSLSPREETQYF. Here the CDR3 DNA reads TGTGCCAGCAGCTTGTCCCCCAGGGAAGAGACCCAGTACTTC.

This clonotype was observed at least ten times. The chain uses TRBV19 and TRBJ1-4; TRBD1 matches 8 bases. The CDR3 length is 15 residues. Per germline, CDR1 LNHDA and CDR2 SQIVND (reference sequence). The ends lost 5 bases at V and 8 bases at J; junction bases unmatched: 10. CDR3 in amino acids: CASSSTTGAGEKLFF. The CDR3 DNA is TGTGCCAGTAGTTCAACGACAGGGGCGGGCGAAAAACTGTTTTTT. Using reference TRBV19 and TRBJ1-4 for the parts outside the CDR3, the full variable domain is DGGITQSPKYLFRKEGQNVTLSCEQNLNHDAMYWYRQDPGQGLRLIYYSQIVNDFQKGDIAEGYSVSREKKESFPLTVTSAQKNPTAFYLCASSSTTGAGEKLFFGSGTQLSVL.

The genes are TRBV20-1 and TRBJ1-5; 9 nucleotides line up with TRBD1. The CDR3 extends over 16 amino acids. Germline V gene lookup returns CDR1 DFQATT and CDR2 SNEGSKA (reference sequence). Trimming removed 3 bases from V and 5 bases from J; junction bases left unmatched: 11. The chain's CDR3 is CSASLGQGRGDQPQHF. The CDR3, as DNA: TGCAGTGCTAGTCTCGGACAGGGGAGGGGTGATCAGCCCCAGCATTTT.

The V call is TRBV12-3 or TRBV12-4, the J call TRBJ2-1; 8 bases align to TRBD2. The length of the CDR3 is 16 residues. The J segment lost 5 bases and the V segment lost 8 bases, leaving 14 bases of the junction unmatched. DNA of the CDR3: TGTGCCAGCGCAGGTTTTAGAGCGGGAGATAACAATGAGCAGTTCTTC. Translation: CASAGFRAGDNNEQFF.

This clonotype was counted between two and nine times. This chain links TRBV2 with TRBJ2-1, with 8 bases that match TRBD2. CDR3 length: 15 amino acids. The V segment lost 11 bases and the J segment 5 bases; nucleotides outside the gene matches: 14. Germline V gene sequence: CDR1 SNHLY, CDR2 FYNNEI. The CDR3 loop is CADSLRAGGHNEQFF. As DNA, the CDR3 is TGTGCCGACAGTCTGAGGGCGGGGGGTCACAATGAGCAGTTCTTC. Supplemented by reference TRBV2 and TRBJ2-1, the full variable domain reads EPEVTQTPSHQVTQMGQEVILRCVPISNHLYFYWYRQILGQKVEFLVSFYNNEISEKSEIFDDQFSVERPDGSNFTLKIRSTKLEDSAMYFCADSLRAGGHNEQFFGPGTRLTVL.

This clonotype was counted ten times or more. V is TRBV7-2 and J is TRBJ2-3; D possibly corresponds to TRBD2 (5 bases). Germline V gene sequence: CDR1 SGHTA, CDR2 FQGNSA. There are 13 residues in the CDR3. The ends were cut back, 4 bases at V and 6 bases at J, with 11 bases in the middle. CDR3 protein: CASSSQGGDTQYF. CDR3 DNA sequence: TGTGCCAGCAGCTCCCAAGGCGGGGATACGCAGTATTTT.

A remark on this clonotype: The junction departs from the called germline gene at one end, perhaps through a read error. The V gene is TRBV7-2, the J gene TRBJ2-1; the D gene could be TRBD1 or TRBD2 (7 bases each). This CDR3 has 15 residues. CDR1 is SGHTA and CDR2 is FQGNSA in the germline V gene. The CDR3 spells CASTPGGGFYNERFF. CDR3 nucleotide sequence: TGTGCCAGCACCCCAGGGGGGGGTTTCTACAATGAGCGGTTCTTC.

At least ten counts were recorded for this clonotype. This chain connects TRBV7-2 to TRBJ2-7, with 8 nucleotides matching TRBD1. CDR1 is SGHTA, CDR2 FQGNSA, per germline. J was trimmed by 3 bases and V by 5 bases; bases with no gene match: 6. The CDR3 covers 14 residues. The CDR3 protein is CASSPPGQDYEQYF. For the CDR3, the DNA is TGTGCCAGCAGCCCACCGGGACAGGACTACGAGCAGTACTTC.

The table lists this clonotype with a few counts. V gene TRBV11-1 combines with J gene TRBJ2-7, with D uncertain. The CDR3 loop spans 13 amino acids. V lost 0 bases, J lost 7 bases, and 10 bases lay in between. Per the germline V gene, CDR1 is SGHAT and CDR2 is FQDESV (reference sequence). The chain's CDR3 is CASSLAFRLEQYF. The CDR3 region has the DNA TGTGCCAGCAGCTTAGCCTTTCGCCTGGAGCAGTACTTC.

J is TRBJ2-1 and V is TRBV6-6, with D unclear. V shed 2 bases and J shed 0 bases, with 11 bases lying between them. The CDR3 runs to 16 residues. Germline CDR1 is MNHNY and CDR2 is SVGAGI (reference sequence). The CDR3 DNA sequence: TGTGCCAGCAGTTACCCGAGATTCGACTCCTACAATGAGCAGTTCTTC. Translation: CASSYPRFDSYNEQFF.

In this sample, this clonotype turned up many times. The chain has TRBV7-2 and TRBJ2-3, with 9 bases identical to TRBD2. Trimming removed 5 bases from V and 6 bases from J; junction bases left unmatched: 9. From germline, CDR1 is SGHTA and CDR2 FQGNSA. The CDR3 covers 15 residues. Here the CDR3 DNA reads TGTGCCAGCAGCCCCCAGAGGAGCGGGAGGGATACGCAGTATTTT. This codes for CASSPQRSGRDTQYF.